Shown below are 32 T cell receptor beta chains from a single sample sequenced in a study of cytomegalovirus exposure and HLA in healthy donors. PCR employed 60 Vbeta and 13 Jbeta primers. The assay was immunoSEQ multiplex PCR, and TCRdb's table has in-frame clones only and misses some. The data hold under 95,000 clones, with about three quarters observed a single time. The sequenced sample consisted of PBMCs. These receptors came from a man younger than 40 in good health and CMV-seropositive.

The rearrangement uses TRBV2 and TRBJ1-5; TRBD1 matches at 8 bases. Trimming removed 7 bases from V and 1 base from J; junction bases left unmatched: 3. This CDR3 spans 14 amino acids. Germline CDR1 is SNHLY and CDR2 is FYNNEI. CDR3 sequence (DNA): TGTGCCAGCATTCGGGACAGGAGCAATCAGCCCCAGCATTTT. Translation: CASIRDRSNQPQHF.

This rearrangement joins TRBV7-8 to TRBJ2-1, with 7 bases that match TRBD2. In germline, CDR1 is SGHVS, CDR2 FQNEAQ. There are 16 residues in the CDR3. The V gene end was trimmed by 5 bases and the J gene end by 3 bases; junction bases not matched to a gene: 10. CDR3 nucleotides: TGTGCCAGCAGCCCCACTCGTAGCGGGTTCTACAATGAGCAGTTCTTC. Its protein is CASSPTRSGFYNEQFF.

This chain links TRBV18 with TRBJ2-3; TRBD2 matches 13 bases. Germline V gives CDR1 KGHSH, CDR2 LQKENI. V dropped 1 base and J dropped 2; count of bases not matched to a gene: 6. CDR3 length equals 18 residues. For the CDR3, the DNA is TGTGCCAGCTCACCACTCGGGGGGACTAGCGGGACCACAGATACGCAGTATTTT. This translates into CASSPLGGTSGTTDTQYF.

The V gene is TRBV19, the J gene TRBJ1-4; D is perhaps TRBD1 (5 bases). Germline V CDR1 and CDR2: LNHDA, SQIVND (reference sequence). Deletions cut 5 bases from V and 6 bases from J, with 16 bases between. The CDR3 has 15 residues. Written as DNA, the CDR3 is TGTGCCAGTAGTCCAACCGGGACTCCGGATGAAAAACTGTTTTTT. This translates into CASSPTGTPDEKLFF. The entire variable domain, with the rest obtained from reference TRBV19 and TRBJ1-4, is as follows: DGGITQSPKYLFRKEGQNVTLSCEQNLNHDAMYWYRQDPGQGLRLIYYSQIVNDFQKGDIAEGYSVSREKKESFPLTVTSAQKNPTAFYLCASSPTGTPDEKLFFGSGTQLSVL.

This clone was observed once. The gene calls are TRBV7-9 and TRBJ2-7; a weak D match, TRBD2 (5 bases). CDR1 and CDR2 from the germline V gene are SEHNR and FQNEAQ (reference sequence). The germline V and J ends were trimmed by 8 bases and 1 base, with 18 bases remaining between them. CDR3 length: 15 amino acids. The CDR3 here is CASEQRTEASYEQYF. CDR3 sequence (DNA): TGTGCCAGCGAACAGCGGACCGAGGCTTCCTACGAGCAGTACTTC. Using reference TRBV7-9 and TRBJ2-7 for the parts outside the CDR3, the full variable domain is DTGVSQNPRHKITKRGQNVTFRCDPISEHNRLYWYRQTLGQGPEFLTYFQNEAQLEKSRLLSDRFSAERPKGSFSTLEIQRTEQGDSAMYLCASEQRTEASYEQYFGPGTRLTVT.

CDR3 region: CASSLLRGLNTEAFF. The CDR3 DNA is TGTGCCAGCAGCTTATTGCGGGGGCTGAACACTGAAGCTTTCTTT. The chain joins TRBV7-2 to TRBJ1-1; D might be TRBD1 (6 bases). Trimming took 2 bases from V and 0 from J, leaving 10 bases between them. Germline V gene data show CDR1 as SGHTA and CDR2 as FQGNSA. The CDR3 runs to 15 residues.

The rearrangement joins TRBV7-6 to TRBJ2-3; 11 bases map to TRBD2. This CDR3 has 19 residues. Germline lookup yields CDR1 SGHVS and CDR2 FNYEAQ. Losses at the gene ends were 0 bases for V and 2 bases for J; bases not matched to a gene: 10. CDR3 sequence (DNA): TGTGCCAGCAGCTTAGCGGCCGGATTAGCGGGGGGGATCACAGATACGCAGTATTTT. Translated, it gives CASSLAAGLAGGITDTQYF.

The CDR3 reads CASSQERYTDTQYF. CDR3 DNA sequence: TGTGCCAGCAGCCAAGAGCGGTACACAGATACGCAGTATTTT. This chain links TRBV4-2 with TRBJ2-3; D uncertain. Germline CDR1 and CDR2: LGHNA and YNFKEQ. V was pared by 0 bases and J by 2 bases, with 6 bases between. The CDR3 runs to 14 residues.

The table lists this clone with many counts. J is TRBJ2-3 and V is TRBV6-4, with 10 bases matching TRBD1. This CDR3 contains 15 residues. CDR1 and CDR2 (germline): MRHNA, SNTAGT. V dropped 2 bases and J dropped 1; count of bases not matched to a gene: 0. The CDR3 is CASSDGTGGTDTQYF. In DNA, the CDR3 is TGTGCCAGCAGTGACGGGACAGGGGGCACAGATACGCAGTATTTT.

The chain joins TRBV5-1 to TRBJ2-1; 8 bases agree with TRBD2. CDR1 is SGHRS, CDR2 YFSETQ, per germline. This CDR3 is built from 15 residues. Trimming cost V 6 bases and J 3 bases; bases outside gene matches: 8. The CDR3 loop is CASNDLSGDYNEQFF. The CDR3 nucleotides are TGCGCCAGCAACGACCTTAGCGGGGACTACAATGAGCAGTTCTTC.

As to this clone: The germline gene is not matched at one end of the junction; a read error may be the cause. J is TRBJ1-3 and V is TRBV7-9; D unresolved. The germline V gene has CDR1 SEHNR and CDR2 FQNEAQ (reference sequence). The CDR3 extends over 12 amino acids. The CDR3 DNA sequence: TGTTCCAGCAGCTCTGGAGAAAACACCATATATTTT. This encodes CSSSSGENTIYF.

This clone appeared a single time. V and J are TRBV6-5 and TRBJ1-2; 12 bases line up with TRBD1. Germline loops: CDR1 MNHEY, CDR2 SVGAGI. The junction had 8 bases not matched to a gene; V was cut back by 6 bases and J by 6 bases. The CDR3 extends over 15 amino acids. The CDR3 spells CASRDRDRGLDGYTF. Here the CDR3 DNA reads TGTGCCAGCAGGGACCGGGACAGGGGGCTCGATGGCTACACCTTC.

DNA for the CDR3: TGTGCCAGCAAAGATACAGGCTTTGGGGCCAACGTCCTGACTTTC. This codes for CASKDTGFGANVLTF. This chain connects TRBV19 to TRBJ2-6; D possibly corresponds to TRBD1 (5 bases). Germline loops: CDR1 LNHDA, CDR2 SQIVND (reference sequence). CDR3 length: 15 residues. Deletions cut 9 bases from V and 3 bases from J, with 15 bases between.

The CDR3 here is CASSLDQGGHTGELFF. The CDR3 DNA sequence: TGTGCCAGCAGCTTAGACCAGGGTGGTCACACCGGGGAGCTGTTTTTT. This chain connects TRBV11-3 to TRBJ2-2, with D tentatively TRBD1 (5 bases). Germline assignment: CDR1 SGHNT and CDR2 YENEEA. Trimming cost V 0 bases and J 3 bases, with 11 bases left between them. This CDR3 comprises 16 residues.

Only a few counts were recorded for this clone. This rearrangement joins TRBV4-1 to TRBJ1-2; possibly TRBD1 for D (6 bases). Deletions cut 0 bases from V and 8 bases from J, with 13 bases between. Germline V gene data show CDR1 as MGHRA and CDR2 as YSYEKL. This CDR3 contains 14 residues. The CDR3: CASSQDGGGGGYTF. The CDR3 DNA follows: TGCGCCAGCAGCCAAGATGGAGGGGGAGGGGGCTACACCTTC.

In this sample, this clone turned up a few times. The chain couples TRBV28 to TRBJ1-3, with 7 bases lining up with TRBD1. Trimming cost V 6 bases and J 1 base; bases outside gene matches: 9. Germline CDR1 and CDR2: MDHEN and SYDVKM. The CDR3 sequence is 16 residues long. CDR3 in amino acids: CASSLLDRRSGNTIYF. CDR3 bases: TGTGCCAGCAGCCTTTTGGACAGGCGGTCTGGAAACACCATATATTTT. The full variable domain, rest sourced from reference TRBV28 and TRBJ1-3, is DVKVTQSSRYLVKRTGEKVFLECVQDMDHENMFWYRQDPGLGLRLIYFSYDVKMKEKGDIPEGYSVSREKKERFSLILESASTNQTSMYLCASSLLDRRSGNTIYFGEGSWLTVV.

The V gene is TRBV2, the J gene TRBJ2-1; TRBD1 might be the D (5 bases). Germline CDR1 and CDR2: SNHLY and FYNNEI. The CDR3 contains 13 residues. The V end lost 2 bases, the J end lost 7 bases, and 9 bases lay between the germline ends. In DNA, the CDR3 is TGTGCCAGCAGTGAACAGGGTATGAATGAGCAGTTCTTC. It yields the protein CASSEQGMNEQFF.

This clone was seen a handful of times. This chain uses TRBV20-1 with TRBJ2-7; D is undetermined. CDR3 size: 11 residues. The germline gives CDR1 DFQATT, CDR2 SNEGSKA (reference sequence). V was clipped by 0 bases and J by 10 bases, with 10 bases between them. For the CDR3, the DNA is TGCAGTGCTAGAGAAATACCGGGTCAGTACTTC. This encodes CSAREIPGQYF.

V gene TRBV5-1 combines with J gene TRBJ2-5, with a weak D call TRBD2 (6 bases). Germline loops: CDR1 SGHRS, CDR2 YFSETQ. CDR3 length: 13 amino acids. V lost 3 bases to trimming and J lost 2 bases, with 8 bases between them. The CDR3 spells CASSWRGQETQYF. Written as DNA, the CDR3 is TGCGCCAGCAGCTGGCGGGGACAAGAGACCCAGTACTTC. The variable domain in full, with the rest retrieved from reference TRBV5-1 and TRBJ2-5, is KAGVTQTPRYLIKTRGQQVTLSCSPISGHRSVSWYQQTPGQGLQFLFEYFSETQRNKGNFPGRFSGRQFSNSRSEMNVSTLELGDSALYLCASSWRGQETQYFGPGTRLLVL.

V gene TRBV28 combines with J gene TRBJ1-1; D gene ambiguous. Germline V gene sequence: CDR1 MDHEN, CDR2 SYDVKM. The CDR3 is 11 residues long. V was trimmed by 2 bases and J by 8 bases, leaving 6 bases between them. The CDR3 sequence is CASSLGREAFF. DNA for the CDR3: TGTGCCAGCAGTTTAGGGCGAGAAGCTTTCTTT. Together with reference TRBV28 and TRBJ1-1, the CDR3 gives the full variable domain: DVKVTQSSRYLVKRTGEKVFLECVQDMDHENMFWYRQDPGLGLRLIYFSYDVKMKEKGDIPEGYSVSREKKERFSLILESASTNQTSMYLCASSLGREAFFGQGTRLTVV.

Note on this clone: Because the CDR3's place on the DNA is in doubt, the DNA is left out and the CDR3 is given as listed by TCRdb. The chain joins TRBV11-2 to TRBJ2-1; the table gives TRBD2 as D, unverified against the DNA. The CDR3 is 15 residues long, ends included. CDR1 is SGHAT and CDR2 is FQNNGV in the germline V gene. CDR3: CASSFGPGTLNEQFF.

The chain recombines TRBV6-1 with TRBJ2-7, with 14 bases matching TRBD2. CDR1 is MNHNS and CDR2 is SASEGT in the germline V gene. This CDR3 has 14 amino acids. The chain's CDR3 is CASSEPGTSGGLNV. In nucleotides, the CDR3 is TGTGCCAGCAGTGAGCCCGGGACTAGCGGGGGCCTGAACGTC.

This chain joins TRBV2 and TRBJ2-5, with TRBD2 identical over 8 bases. Germline lookup yields CDR1 SNHLY and CDR2 FYNNEI. V gave up 10 bases and J gave up 5 bases; unmatched junction bases: 3. The CDR3 has 11 amino acids. The CDR3: CATGGAETQYF. DNA of the CDR3: TGTGCCACCGGGGGGGCCGAGACCCAGTACTTC.

The chain recombines TRBV15 with TRBJ2-3, with 9 bases fitting TRBD1. Looked up from germline, CDR1 is LNHNV and CDR2 is YYDKDF (reference sequence). V lost 6 bases and J lost 0; bases outside the gene matches: 7. This CDR3 spans 16 amino acids. The CDR3 nucleotides are TGTGCCACCAGTTCCGGGACAGGGTCTAGCACAGATACGCAGTATTTT. This encodes CATSSGTGSSTDTQYF.

This chain connects TRBV9 to TRBJ2-2; 7 nucleotides align to TRBD2. Germline CDR1 SGDLS, CDR2 YYNGEE. The CDR3 totals 16 residues. The ends lost 7 bases at V and 1 base at J; junction bases unmatched: 10. CDR3 sequence reads: CASSLGLRQNTGELFF. The CDR3 region has the DNA TGTGCCAGCTCACTGGGACTAAGACAGAACACCGGGGAGCTGTTTTTT.

This clone occurred a few times. The J gene is TRBJ2-7, the V gene TRBV19; tentative D call: TRBD2 (5 bases). Germline V lookup: CDR1 LNHDA, CDR2 SQIVND (reference sequence). The CDR3 totals 14 residues. The V gene lost 3 bases and the J gene lost 2 bases, with 11 bases spanning the gap. CDR3 protein: CASSMAGLTYEQYF. CDR3 nucleotide sequence: TGTGCCAGTAGTATGGCCGGACTCACCTACGAGCAGTACTTC.

The chain couples TRBV9 to TRBJ2-1; a possible D gene is TRBD2 (7 bases). V lost 1 base and J lost 7, with 12 bases in between. The germline V gene has CDR1 SGDLS and CDR2 YYNGEE. CDR3 length: 14 amino acids. CDR3 protein: CASSVRGAWNEQFF. The CDR3 coding sequence is TGTGCCAGCAGCGTACGGGGGGCCTGGAATGAGCAGTTCTTC.

This clone turned up a few times. This chain links TRBV6-6 with TRBJ2-1; 9 bases match TRBD2. The junction had 6 bases not matched to a gene; V was cut back by 8 bases and J by 7 bases. The CDR3 has 13 residues. The V gene's germline CDR1 is MNHNY and CDR2 SVGAGI (reference sequence). CDR3 coding DNA: TGTGCCAGCGGACGGACTAGCGTTAATGAGCAGTTCTTC. Amino acids: CASGRTSVNEQFF.

The chain is built from TRBV6-5 and TRBJ1-1; D may be TRBD1 (5 bases). Between the trimmed V and J ends, which lost 2 bases and 5 bases, there was a span of 15 bases. The CDR3 contains 15 residues. CDR1 and CDR2 (germline): MNHEY, SVGAGI. CDR3 nucleotide sequence: TGTGCCAGCAGTTACCCCCAAGAGGGGAGGACTGAAGCTTTCTTT. It encodes CASSYPQEGRTEAFF.

V usage is TRBV10-3 and J usage is TRBJ1-1, with D maybe TRBD1 (6 bases). Germline CDR1 is ENHRY and CDR2 is SYGVKD. Deletions cut 5 bases from V and 0 bases from J, with 16 bases between. The CDR3 runs 16 residues. CDR3 loop: CAISSRQAGMNTEAFF. The CDR3 coding sequence is TGTGCCATCAGTTCACGACAGGCCGGCATGAACACTGAAGCTTTCTTT.

CDR3 loop: CASSLDPGQSKLFF. The CDR3 DNA reads as TGCGCCAGCAGCCTAGATCCGGGACAATCCAAACTGTTTTTT. The chain employs TRBV4-1 and TRBJ1-4; D possibly corresponds to TRBD1 (6 bases). Germline-derived CDR1 and CDR2 are MGHRA and YSYEKL. The CDR3 is made up of 14 amino acids. The ends were cut back, 4 bases at V and 11 bases at J, with 17 bases in the middle.

The chain couples TRBV9 to TRBJ2-5; 10 bases agree with TRBD2. This CDR3 is 17 amino acids long. V trimming: 0 bases; J trimming: 5 bases; junction bases outside the gene matches: 10. CDR1 SGDLS and CDR2 YYNGEE come from the germline V gene. The CDR3 sequence: CASSVAPAGGPGETQYF. CDR3 nucleotide sequence: TGTGCCAGCAGCGTAGCGCCAGCGGGAGGGCCAGGGGAGACCCAGTACTTC.